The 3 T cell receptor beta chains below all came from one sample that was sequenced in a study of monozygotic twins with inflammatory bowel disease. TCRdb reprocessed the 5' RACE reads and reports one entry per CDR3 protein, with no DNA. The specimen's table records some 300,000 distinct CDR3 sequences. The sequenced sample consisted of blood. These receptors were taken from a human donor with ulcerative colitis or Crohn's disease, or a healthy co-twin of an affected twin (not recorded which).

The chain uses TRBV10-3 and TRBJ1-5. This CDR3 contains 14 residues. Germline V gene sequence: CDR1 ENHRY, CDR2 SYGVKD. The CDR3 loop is CAISDPTGNQPQHF.

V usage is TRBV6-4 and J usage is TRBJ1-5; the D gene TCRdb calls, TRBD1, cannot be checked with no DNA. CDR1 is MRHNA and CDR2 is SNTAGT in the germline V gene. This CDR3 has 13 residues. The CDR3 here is CASGTGGNQPQHF.

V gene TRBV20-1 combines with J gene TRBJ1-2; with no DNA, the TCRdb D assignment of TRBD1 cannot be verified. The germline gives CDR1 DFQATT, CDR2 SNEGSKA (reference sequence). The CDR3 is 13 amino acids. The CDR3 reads CSADPDRDYGYTF.